The source of this T cell receptor (beta chain) is a study of blood T cell repertoires in COVID-19. Background on the study: Italy, Spain and the United States were the sources of the convalescent and acute COVID-19 samples.

Seattle-derived patients entered the study during active infection and were followed longitudinally. TCRdb's copy holds only in-frame clones and misses some; the assay was immunoSEQ multiplex PCR. This table has about 200,000 clones, 80% to 85% appearing once. Germline V gene data show CDR1 as SEHNR and CDR2 as FQNEAQ (reference sequence). This CDR3 region has 15 residues. V lost 6 bases, J lost 2 bases, and 10 bases stayed unmatched. The source material was peripheral blood. This chain links TRBV7-9 with TRBJ2-7; 7 bases match TRBD2. This clonotype originated in a woman of 80 years or more with COVID-19, enrolled during active disease. The chain's CDR3 is CASSSMGLLAYEQYF. CDR3 DNA sequence: TGTGCCAGCAGTTCAATGGGACTATTAGCCTACGAGCAGTACTTC.